This TCR beta chain is from a study of CD8 T cells in Susac syndrome (dated by TCRdb to between 2019 and 2020). Background on the whole study: Among the sequenced Susac syndrome patients, 5 or 6 had clinically active disease and eight were in clinical remission. At blood withdrawal, Susac syndrome patients were either therapy-naive, taking corticosteroids (in some cases with IVIg as well), or taking IVIg alone. Repertoire sequencing was used to test whether CD8+ T cell activation and differentiation in Susac syndrome was antigen driven. General study outcomes and caveats: The CD4+ T cell repertoire of patients with Susac syndrome showed no detectable clonal expansion. The number of individuals in the TCR sequencing and HLA analysis was acknowledged as relatively small.

To note about this clonotype: The antigen it recognizes is unknown. Per-nucleotide qualities are absent, and no much larger clonotype sits a single base away.

RNA was extracted using the RNeasy kit, and roughly 0.5 to 1 microgram was reverse transcribed with random hexamers. TCR beta CDR3 regions were amplified with the immunoSEQ multiplex PCR assay covering 54 Vbeta and 13 Jbeta segments. PCR amplification bias was corrected by using a synthetic template baseline for primer optimization and computational correction. In the paper's pipeline: Reads were assigned to V, D and J genes according to IMGT and analyzed in immunoSEQ Analyzer, with only productive sequences retained. Clonality was computed as one minus Shannon entropy normalized by log2 of the number of productive unique sequences. For each patient and control, public and private clones were evaluated within the 100 most prevalent clones. Susac-specific clones were defined as absent from healthy and MS cohorts, over a thousand published viral clones and other ImmuneACCESS disease sequences. The raw public reads went through TCRdb reprocessing: fastp at Q25, MiXCR clone calling, in-frame beta chains kept. Entries are consolidated by CDR3 protein sequence, retaining the most common genes and DNA. TCRdb's processing, not the authors' own work, is the source of the V and J calls. The sample contains about 240,000 distinct CDR3 sequences, 90% to 97% of them found a single time. Clones ranked in the top ten supply less than 0.11% of the sample.

CDR1 and CDR2 are drawn from the germline V gene: SQVTM, ANQGSEA. The CDR3, from cysteine to phenylalanine, totals 14 residues. Just CDR3 DNA is preserved here, 42 bases in frame from base 1. The V end loses 6 bases and the J end loses 4 bases, and a stretch of 16 bases separates them. Peripheral blood CD8+ and CD4+ T cells from healthy donors, Susac syndrome patients and multiple sclerosis patients were profiled using high-throughput TCR beta sequencing. Susac syndrome patients met recently defined diagnostic criteria for definite or probable disease. Bulk CD8+ and CD4+ T cells were purified by magnetic negative isolation, whereas CD8+ TEMRA cells were enriched by FACS. Blood was drawn into EDTA tubes, processed within 24 hours, and PBMCs were isolated by density gradient centrifugation. PBMCs intended for TCR sequencing were frozen in liquid nitrogen and were later thawed in a 37 degrees C water bath. The sorted or isolated CD4+, CD8+ and CD8+ TEMRA cells reached a purity of at least 90%.

This TCR derives from a human donor with Susac syndrome. The sample consisted of CD4+ T cells from PBMCs. The V gene is TRBV29-1 and the J gene is TRBJ2-1; a tentative D match to TRBD2 spans 7 bases. The CDR3: CSVLAGALYNEQFF. In nucleotides, the sequence is TGCAGCGTCCTGGCGGGGGCCCTTTACAATGAGCAGTTCTTC.